This T cell receptor beta chain was sequenced in a study of shared clonotypes between healthy human individuals. The data were produced by immunoSEQ multiplex PCR, yet TCRdb's version contains in-frame clones alone and is incomplete. Of millions of clones in the sample, approximately 95% were seen once. Sequencing input: naive CD4+ T cells from PBMCs. Subset of the sample: CD45RA+ positively selected. The TCR comes from a man between 18 and 35 years old in good health. Some clones in this sample may be carry-over from other donors' samples.

The CDR3 is CASSQDRNLAGGTPYEQYF. The CDR3 bases are TGCGCCAGCAGCCAAGATCGCAACTTGGCGGGCGGTACCCCCTACGAGCAGTACTTC. This chain uses TRBV4-1 with TRBJ2-7; weak D call: TRBD2 (5 bases). This CDR3 is built from 19 residues. The germline CDR1 and CDR2 sequences are MGHRA and YSYEKL. Trimming took off 0 bases at V and 2 bases at J, with 23 bases between the two ends.